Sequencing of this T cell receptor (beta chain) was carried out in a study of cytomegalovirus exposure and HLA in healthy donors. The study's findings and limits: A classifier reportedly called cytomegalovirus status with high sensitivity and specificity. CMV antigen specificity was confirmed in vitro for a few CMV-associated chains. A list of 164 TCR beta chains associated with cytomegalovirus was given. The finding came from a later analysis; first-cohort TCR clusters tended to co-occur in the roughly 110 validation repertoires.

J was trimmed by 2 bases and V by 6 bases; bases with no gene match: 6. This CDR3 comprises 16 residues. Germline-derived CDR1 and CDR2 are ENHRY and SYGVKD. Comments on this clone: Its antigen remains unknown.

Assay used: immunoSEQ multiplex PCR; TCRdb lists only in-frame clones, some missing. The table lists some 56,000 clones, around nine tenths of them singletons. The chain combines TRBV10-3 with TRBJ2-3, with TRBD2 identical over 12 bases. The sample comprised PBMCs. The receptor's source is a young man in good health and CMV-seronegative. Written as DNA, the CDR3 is TGTGCCATCAGGGATGGGACTAGCGGGCCCACAGATACGCAGTATTTT. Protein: CAIRDGTSGPTDTQYF.